This T cell receptor beta chain comes out of a study of OX40 agonist ivuxolimab in advanced cancers. Sampled blood was obtained at baseline, cycle 4 day 1, and cycle 7 day 1. J was trimmed by 4 bases and V by 1 base; bases with no gene match: 5. Germline CDR1 and CDR2: SGHRS and YFSETQ. The CDR3 has 15 amino acids. The protocol was immunoSEQ multiplex PCR, while the TCRdb copy is restricted to in-frame clones and leaves out a portion. The sample includes some 97,000 clones, nearly 90% of them seen just once. The count of this clone is one. This sequence originates from an adult with an advanced solid tumor such as melanoma, head and neck, liver or kidney cancer. The sample in question was CD4+ or CD8+ T cells sorted from blood, obtained in a trial of the OX40 agonist ivuxolimab. The rearrangement joins TRBV5-1 to TRBJ2-3; TRBD1 matches 8 bases. The CDR3 here is CASSLRGQVADTQYF. The DNA for the CDR3 is TGCGCCAGCAGCTTGCGGGGACAGGTAGCAGATACGCAGTATTTT.